Listed below are T cell receptor beta chains from one sample, sequenced in a study of response to subunit inactivated influenza vaccine. TCRdb independently ran MiXCR on the RT-PCR reads; one entry per CDR3 protein. Among under 200,000 distinct CDR3 sequences listed, around 10% were seen once. Sequenced here: CD8+ T cells sorted from PBMCs, sampled less than 30 months after vaccination. The receptors here all came from a man aged 50 to 75 who received an inactivated influenza vaccine. The CDR3 runs from the conserved cysteine through the conserved F or W. A D gene is named only where the DNA matches it firmly. Some rows mark clone size as missing; the rest say once, few, many or name a class of expanded clone.

CDR3nt | CDR3aa | v_gene | abundance | j_gene | d_gene
TGTGCCACCAGCACCCGGACAGGGGGGAGTGAGCAGTACTTC | CATSTRTGGSEQYF | TRBV15 | few | TRBJ2-7 | TRBD1
TGTGCCAGCAGTTATCGAGACTACACCTACGAGCAGTACTTC | CASSYRDYTYEQYF | TRBV6-5 | . | TRBJ2-7 | .
TGTGCCAGCAGTTTTATTTGGGGGCAGGGTCAGCCCCAGCATTTT | CASSFIWGQGQPQHF | TRBV7-2 | . | TRBJ1-5 | .
TGCGCCAGCAGCCAAGATGGGATTAATCAGCCCCAGCATTTT | CASSQDGINQPQHF | TRBV4-3 | . | TRBJ1-5 | .
TGTGCCAGCAGCTCATACTACAAGGACAGGGGGTATGAAAAACTGTTTTTT | CASSSYYKDRGYEKLFF | TRBV11-2 | few | TRBJ1-4 | TRBD1
TGTGCCAGCACTTTAGGAAGGAGCGCCCTACCGTACTTC | CASTLGRSALPYF | TRBV12-3/TRBV12-4 | many | TRBJ2-7 | .
TGTGCCAGCTATACCGACAGGGGAGCTGAGCCCCAGCATTTT | CASYTDRGAEPQHF | TRBV28 | . | TRBJ1-5 | TRBD1
TGCGCCAGCGGTCAGGGTACTTACGAGCAGTACTTC | CASGQGTYEQYF | TRBV5-1 | few | TRBJ2-7 | .
TGTGCCAGCAGCTATACGTGGACAGAGACCCAGTACTTC | CASSYTWTETQYF | TRBV9 | few | TRBJ2-5 | .
TGTGCCAGCAGTTTATCGTCCAGTTATGGAAACACCATATATTTT | CASSLSSSYGNTIYF | TRBV27 | few | TRBJ1-3 | .
TGTGCCAGCTCACCAGGGCAGGAAATATACAATGAGCAGTTCTTC | CASSPGQEIYNEQFF | TRBV18 | many | TRBJ2-1 | .
TGTGCCACCGGGCGGGAGGTAACGAACACCGGGGAGCTGTTTTTT | CATGREVTNTGELFF | TRBV15 | many | TRBJ2-2 | TRBD2
TGTGCCAGCAGTTTATCGCTGACTAGCGGGGGCCGGGGAGATACGCAGTATTTT | CASSLSLTSGGRGDTQYF | TRBV28 | . | TRBJ2-3 | TRBD2
TGCAGTGCAGCGGGACTAGCGGGAGGGAGGGAGCTGTTTTTT | CSAAGLAGGRELFF | TRBV20-1 | . | TRBJ2-2 | TRBD2
TGTGCCAGCAGACTGTTACCTCACGACGAGCAGTACTTC | CASRLLPHDEQYF | TRBV7-9 | . | TRBJ2-7 | .
TGCAGTGCTAGTCCCCTCCCTGAGAGGGATGCCTACAATGAGCAGTTCTTC | CSASPLPERDAYNEQFF | TRBV20-1 | . | TRBJ2-1 | .
TGTGCCTCCCAACCCCCCGGGACAGGGAGAGAGCAGTACTTC | CASQPPGTGREQYF | TRBV2 | many | TRBJ2-7 | TRBD1
TGTGCCAGCAGTCCCCTCCTCGAGTACAATGAGCAGTTCTTC | CASSPLLEYNEQFF | TRBV28 | . | TRBJ2-1 | .